This TCR beta chain was retrieved from a study of T cell repertoires in cytomegalovirus infection. In the study overall: Selection of CMV epitopes for the study included recently identified HLA-C-restricted and well-studied HLA-B-restricted ones. Public signatures in TCR beta pointed to CMV infection and matching HLA type. Overall study results and limits: HLA-C-restricted, CMV-specific TCR beta clonotypes were dominant ex vivo. Summed public TCR beta family frequency identified CMV carriers bearing the relevant HLA.

Each CDR3 protein is one row after TCRdb ran MiXCR on the reads. The repertoire holds about 890,000 distinct CDR3 sequences, with 30% to 40% as singletons. Only a few counts were recorded for this clonotype. Its antigen remains unidentified. V lost 6 bases and J 7 bases, leaving 16 bases between the germline ends. In germline, CDR1 is MDHEN, CDR2 SYDVKM. The CDR3 is made up of 15 amino acids. V is TRBV28 and J is TRBJ1-6; the D is unclear. This material consisted of cultured CD8+ T cells from PBMCs, taken from culture after CMV antigen stimulation. The sequence came from a human donor in good health (CMV status not recorded). Some clones in this sample may be carry-over from other donors' samples. Here the CDR3 reads CASSPPGTVNSPLHF. In DNA, the CDR3 is TGTGCCAGCAGCCCCCCGGGAACAGTCAATTCACCCCTCCACTTT.